This TCR beta chain derives from a study of shared clonotypes between healthy human individuals. Trimming stripped 0 bases from V and 10 bases from J, with 13 bases between. CDR3 length: 14 amino acids. Germline CDR1 and CDR2: SGHRS and YFSETQ. Per the original methods: As immunoSEQ supplied junction-only sequences (without quality scores), filtering differed. Repertoires were generated with immunoSEQ multiplex PCR, while TCRdb's copy carries only in-frame clones and drops some. V, J and clone size are taken as reported in that table, and D and trimming were inferred from the DNA itself. Among about 1.1 million clones, roughly 74% were seen once, and the ten largest hold 0.55% to 0.7%.

This TCR was recovered from a young man in good health. Some clones in this sample may be carry-over from other donors' samples. This chain connects TRBV5-1 to TRBJ1-4; D might be TRBD1 (5 bases). The source material was memory CD4+ T cells from PBMCs. Subset of the sample: CD45RA-negative fraction. CDR3 sequence: CASSLVLGERKLFF. The CDR3 nucleotides read TGCGCCAGCAGCTTGGTGTTGGGGGAGAGAAAACTGTTTTTT. The full variable domain, completed using reference TRBV5-1 and TRBJ1-4, is KAGVTQTPRYLIKTRGQQVTLSCSPISGHRSVSWYQQTPGQGLQFLFEYFSETQRNKGNFPGRFSGRQFSNSRSEMNVSTLELGDSALYLCASSLVLGERKLFFGSGTQLSVL.